This note documents a single TCR beta chain sequence. Sequenced by immunoSEQ multiplex PCR; TCRdb stores in-frame clones only, minus some. The sample has some 120,000 clones; roughly 90% are singletons. The CDR3 loop spans 15 amino acids. Germline CDR1 is MNHNY and CDR2 is SVGAGI (reference sequence). Trimming shortened V by 7 bases and J by 0 bases, and 13 bases separated the two germline ends. This entry belongs to a study of blood T cell repertoires in COVID-19. Study information: Sources were T cells, B-cell-depleted T cells, or PBMCs; the material itself was cDNA or gDNA.

Enrolment of Seattle patients took place during active infection, and they were followed longitudinally. The sample consisted of peripheral blood. The TCR was taken from a man in his 60s with COVID-19, enrolled during active disease. This chain joins TRBV6-6 and TRBJ1-3; D gene ambiguous. Here the CDR3 DNA reads TGTGCCAGCATATTCCCGGGGAACTCTGGAAACACCATATATTTT. Translating gives CASIFPGNSGNTIYF.